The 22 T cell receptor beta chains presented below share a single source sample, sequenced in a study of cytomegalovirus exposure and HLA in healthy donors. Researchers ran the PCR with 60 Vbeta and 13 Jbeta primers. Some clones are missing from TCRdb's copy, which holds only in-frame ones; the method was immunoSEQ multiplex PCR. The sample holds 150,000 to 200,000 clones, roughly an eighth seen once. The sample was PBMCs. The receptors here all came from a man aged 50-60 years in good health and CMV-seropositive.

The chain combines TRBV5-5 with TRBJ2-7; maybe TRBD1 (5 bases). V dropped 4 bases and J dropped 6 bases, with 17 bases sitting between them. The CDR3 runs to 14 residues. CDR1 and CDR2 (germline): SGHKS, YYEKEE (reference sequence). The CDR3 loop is CASSAGRVASEQYV. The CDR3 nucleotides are TGTGCCAGCAGCGCCGGCAGGGTGGCGAGCGAGCAGTACGTC.

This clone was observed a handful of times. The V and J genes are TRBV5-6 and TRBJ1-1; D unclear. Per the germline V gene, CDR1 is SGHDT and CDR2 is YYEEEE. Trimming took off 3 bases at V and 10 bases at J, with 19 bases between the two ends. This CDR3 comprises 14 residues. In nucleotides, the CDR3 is TGTGCCAGCAGCTACGACGGTGTAGAGGGAGGAGCTTTCTTT. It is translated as CASSYDGVEGGAFF.

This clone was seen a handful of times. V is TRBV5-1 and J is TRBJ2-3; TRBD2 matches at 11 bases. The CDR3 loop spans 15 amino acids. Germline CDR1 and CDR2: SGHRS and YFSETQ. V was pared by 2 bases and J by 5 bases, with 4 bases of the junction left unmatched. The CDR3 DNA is TGCGCCAGCAGCTTATCCGGGACTAGCGGAGATACGCAGTATTTT. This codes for CASSLSGTSGDTQYF.

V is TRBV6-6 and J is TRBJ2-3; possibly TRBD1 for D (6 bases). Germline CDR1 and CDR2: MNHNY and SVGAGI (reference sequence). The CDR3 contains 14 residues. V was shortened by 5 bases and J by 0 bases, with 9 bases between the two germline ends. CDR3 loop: CASSLGGSTDTQYF. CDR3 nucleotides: TGTGCCAGCAGTCTAGGGGGAAGCACAGATACGCAGTATTTT.

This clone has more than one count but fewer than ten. CDR3 loop: CASSFELGAAYEQYV. The CDR3 nucleotides are TGTGCCAGCAGCTTCGAACTGGGCGCAGCCTACGAGCAGTACGTC. The V gene is TRBV7-8, the J gene TRBJ2-7, with D unresolved. Trimming shortened V by 3 bases and J by 2 bases, and 14 bases separated the two germline ends. Germline V gives CDR1 SGHVS, CDR2 FQNEAQ. The CDR3 runs 15 residues.

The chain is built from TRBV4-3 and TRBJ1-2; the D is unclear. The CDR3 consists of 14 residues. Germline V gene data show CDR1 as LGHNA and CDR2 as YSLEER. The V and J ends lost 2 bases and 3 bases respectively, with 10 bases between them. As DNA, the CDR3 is TGCGCCAGCAGCCAACACGACGGGGACTATGGCTACACCTTC. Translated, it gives CASSQHDGDYGYTF.

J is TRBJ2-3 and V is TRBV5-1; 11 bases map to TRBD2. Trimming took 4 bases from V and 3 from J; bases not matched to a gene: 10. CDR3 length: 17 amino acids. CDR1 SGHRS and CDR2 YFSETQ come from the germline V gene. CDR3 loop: CASSRAGLAGGTDTQYF. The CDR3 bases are TGCGCCAGCAGCCGGGCGGGGCTAGCGGGGGGTACAGATACGCAGTATTTT. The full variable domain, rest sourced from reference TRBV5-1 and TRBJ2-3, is KAGVTQTPRYLIKTRGQQVTLSCSPISGHRSVSWYQQTPGQGLQFLFEYFSETQRNKGNFPGRFSGRQFSNSRSEMNVSTLELGDSALYLCASSRAGLAGGTDTQYFGPGTRLTVL.

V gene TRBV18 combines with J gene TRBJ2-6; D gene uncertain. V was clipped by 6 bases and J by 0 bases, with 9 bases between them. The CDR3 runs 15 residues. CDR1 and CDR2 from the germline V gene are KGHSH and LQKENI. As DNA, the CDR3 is TGTGCCAGCTCCCCCCCGGGCTCTGGGGCCAACGTCCTGACTTTC. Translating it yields CASSPPGSGANVLTF.

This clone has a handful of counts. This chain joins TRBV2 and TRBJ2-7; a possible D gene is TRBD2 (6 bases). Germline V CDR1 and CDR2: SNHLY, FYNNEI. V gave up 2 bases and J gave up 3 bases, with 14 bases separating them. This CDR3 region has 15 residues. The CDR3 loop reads CASSEWEDTYYEQYV. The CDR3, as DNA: TGTGCCAGCAGTGAATGGGAGGACACTTACTACGAGCAGTACGTC.

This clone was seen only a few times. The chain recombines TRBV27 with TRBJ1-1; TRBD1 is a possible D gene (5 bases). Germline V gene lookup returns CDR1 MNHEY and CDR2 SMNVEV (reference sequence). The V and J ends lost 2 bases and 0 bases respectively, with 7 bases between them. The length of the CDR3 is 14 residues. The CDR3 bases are TGTGCCAGCAGTTTAAGGGGCCTGAACACTGAAGCTTTCTTT. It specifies CASSLRGLNTEAFF.

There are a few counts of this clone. The CDR3 DNA follows: TGTGCCAGCAGCGTAGTGGGGCAAAATGAGCAGTTCTTC. Amino acids: CASSVVGQNEQFF. V and J are TRBV9 and TRBJ2-1; D possibly corresponds to TRBD1 (5 bases). Germline-derived CDR1 and CDR2 are SGDLS and YYNGEE. The CDR3 loop spans 13 amino acids. V lost 0 bases, J lost 7 bases, and 8 bases lay in between.

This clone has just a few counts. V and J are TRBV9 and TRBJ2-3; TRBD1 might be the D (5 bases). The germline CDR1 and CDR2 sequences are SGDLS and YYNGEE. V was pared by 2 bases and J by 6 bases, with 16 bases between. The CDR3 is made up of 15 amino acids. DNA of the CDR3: TGTGCCAGCAGCGTGCCTACAGGTTCCCCTGATACGCAGTATTTT. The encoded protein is CASSVPTGSPDTQYF.

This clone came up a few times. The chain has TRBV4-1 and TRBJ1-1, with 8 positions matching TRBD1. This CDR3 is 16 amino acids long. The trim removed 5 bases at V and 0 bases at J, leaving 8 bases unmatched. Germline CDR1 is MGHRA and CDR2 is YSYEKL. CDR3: CASSNQDRDMNTEAFF. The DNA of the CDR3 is TGCGCCAGCAGCAATCAGGACAGGGACATGAACACTGAAGCTTTCTTT.

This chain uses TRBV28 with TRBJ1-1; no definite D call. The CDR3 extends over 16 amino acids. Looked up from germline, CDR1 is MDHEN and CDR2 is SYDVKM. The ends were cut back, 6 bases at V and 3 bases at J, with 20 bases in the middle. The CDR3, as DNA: TGTGCCAGCAGCTTCGGGAAAACCCTGGGGTACACTGAAGCTTTCTTT. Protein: CASSFGKTLGYTEAFF.

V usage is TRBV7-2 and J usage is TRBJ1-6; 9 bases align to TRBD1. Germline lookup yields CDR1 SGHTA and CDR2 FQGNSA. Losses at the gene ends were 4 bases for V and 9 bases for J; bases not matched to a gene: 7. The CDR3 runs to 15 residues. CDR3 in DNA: TGTGCCAGCAGCTCACGGGGACAGGGAAGTTCACCCCTCCACTTT. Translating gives CASSSRGQGSSPLHF.

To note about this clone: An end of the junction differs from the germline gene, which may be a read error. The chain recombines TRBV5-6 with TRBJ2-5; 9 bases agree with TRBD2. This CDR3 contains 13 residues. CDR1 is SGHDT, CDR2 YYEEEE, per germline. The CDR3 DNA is TGTGCCAGCAGCTTAGCGGGGGGAGGCCAAATTAACTTC. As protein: CASSLAGGGQINF.

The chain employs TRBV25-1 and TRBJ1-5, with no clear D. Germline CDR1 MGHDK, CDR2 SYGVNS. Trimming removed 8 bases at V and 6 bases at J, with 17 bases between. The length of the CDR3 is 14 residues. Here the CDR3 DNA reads TGTGCCAGCTCACCGCCTGAGGCGGTTCAGCCCCAGCATTTT. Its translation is CASSPPEAVQPQHF. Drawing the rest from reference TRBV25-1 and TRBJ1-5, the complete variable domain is EADIYQTPRYLVIGTGKKITLECSQTMGHDKMYWYQQDPGMELHLIHYSYGVNSTEKGDLSSESTVSRIRTEHFPLTLESARPSHTSQYLCASSPPEAVQPQHFGDGTRLSIL.

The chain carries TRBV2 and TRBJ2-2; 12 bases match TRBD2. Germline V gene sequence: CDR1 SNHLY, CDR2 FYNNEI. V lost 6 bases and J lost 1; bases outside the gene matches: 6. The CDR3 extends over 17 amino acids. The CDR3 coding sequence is TGTGCCAGCAGCACCCTAGCGGGGGGGCGGAACACCGGGGAGCTGTTTTTT. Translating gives CASSTLAGGRNTGELFF.

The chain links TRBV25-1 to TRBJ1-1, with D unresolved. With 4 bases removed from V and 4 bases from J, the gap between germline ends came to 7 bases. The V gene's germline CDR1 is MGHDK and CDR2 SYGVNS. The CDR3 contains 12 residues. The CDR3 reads CASSARGTEAFF. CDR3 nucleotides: TGTGCCAGCAGTGCCCGGGGCACTGAAGCTTTCTTT.

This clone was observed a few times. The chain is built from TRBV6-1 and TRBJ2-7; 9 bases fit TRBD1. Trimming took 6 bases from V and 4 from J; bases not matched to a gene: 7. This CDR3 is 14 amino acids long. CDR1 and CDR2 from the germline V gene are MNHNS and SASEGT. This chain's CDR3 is CASSTGGPSYEQYV. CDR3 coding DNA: TGTGCCAGCAGCACAGGGGGCCCCTCGTACGAGCAGTACGTC.

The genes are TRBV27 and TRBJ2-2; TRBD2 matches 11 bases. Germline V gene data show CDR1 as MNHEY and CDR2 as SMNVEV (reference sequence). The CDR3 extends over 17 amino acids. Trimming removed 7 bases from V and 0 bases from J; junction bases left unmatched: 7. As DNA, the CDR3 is TGTGCCAGCAAGACACTAGCGGGGGCCGCGAACACCGGGGAGCTGTTTTTT. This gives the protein CASKTLAGAANTGELFF.

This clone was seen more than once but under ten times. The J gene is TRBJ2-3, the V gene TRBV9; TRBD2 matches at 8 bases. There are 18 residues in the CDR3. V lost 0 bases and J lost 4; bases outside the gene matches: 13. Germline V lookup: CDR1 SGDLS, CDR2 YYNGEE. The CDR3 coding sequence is TGTGCCAGCAGCGTAGCTACGGGAGGGGTGCAGGGTTCAGATACGCAGTATTTT. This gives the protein CASSVATGGVQGSDTQYF.